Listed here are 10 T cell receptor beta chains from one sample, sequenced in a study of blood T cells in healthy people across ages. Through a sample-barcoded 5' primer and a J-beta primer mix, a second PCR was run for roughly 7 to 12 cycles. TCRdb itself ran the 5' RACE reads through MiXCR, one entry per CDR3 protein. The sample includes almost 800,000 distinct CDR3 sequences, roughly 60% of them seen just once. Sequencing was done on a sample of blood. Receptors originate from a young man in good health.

The CDR3 sequence is CASRSGHNYEQYF. The CDR3 DNA is TGTGCCAGCAGGTCGGGACACAACTACGAGCAGTACTTC. The V gene is TRBV14, the J gene TRBJ2-4; tentative D call: TRBD1 (6 bases). With the DNA end fitting TRBJ2-7 better, the J assignment may be wrong. Germline-derived CDR1 and CDR2 are SGHDN and FVKESK. This CDR3 is built from 13 residues.

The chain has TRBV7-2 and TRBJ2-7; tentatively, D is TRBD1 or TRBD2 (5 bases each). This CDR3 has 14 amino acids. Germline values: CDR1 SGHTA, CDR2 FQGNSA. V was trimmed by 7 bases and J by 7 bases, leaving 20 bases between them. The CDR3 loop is CASTNPGTGREQYF. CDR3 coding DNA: TGTGCCAGCACCAACCCCGGGACCGGCAGAGAGCAGTACTTC.

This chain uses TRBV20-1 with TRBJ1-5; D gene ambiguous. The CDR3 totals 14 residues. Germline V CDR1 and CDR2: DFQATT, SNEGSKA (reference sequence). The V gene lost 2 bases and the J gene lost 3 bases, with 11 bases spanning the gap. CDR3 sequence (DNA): TGCAGTGCTAGACCGGGATCAAACAATCAGCCCCAGCATTTT. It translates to CSARPGSNNQPQHF.

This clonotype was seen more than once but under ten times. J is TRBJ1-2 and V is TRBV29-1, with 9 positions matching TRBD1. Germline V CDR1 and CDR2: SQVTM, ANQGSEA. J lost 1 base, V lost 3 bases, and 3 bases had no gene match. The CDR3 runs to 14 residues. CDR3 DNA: TGCAGCGTTGAGGACAGGGGCGTTAACTATGGCTACACCTTC. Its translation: CSVEDRGVNYGYTF.

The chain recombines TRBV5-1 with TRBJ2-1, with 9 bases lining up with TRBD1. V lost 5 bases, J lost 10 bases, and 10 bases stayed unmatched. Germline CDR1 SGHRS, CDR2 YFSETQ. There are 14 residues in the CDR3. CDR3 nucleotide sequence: TGCGCCAGCAGTTGGGGACAGGGATCCTACGAGCAGTTCTTC. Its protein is CASSWGQGSYEQFF.

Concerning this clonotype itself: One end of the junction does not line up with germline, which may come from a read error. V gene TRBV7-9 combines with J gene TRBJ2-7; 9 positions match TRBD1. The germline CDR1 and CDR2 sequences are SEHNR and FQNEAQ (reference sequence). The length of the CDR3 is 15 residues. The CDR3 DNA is TGTGCCGGCAGCCGGACAGGGGACGGGAGTTGCGAGCAGTACTTC. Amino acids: CAGSRTGDGSCEQYF. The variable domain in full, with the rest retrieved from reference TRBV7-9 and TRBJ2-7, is DTGVSQNPRHKITKRGQNVTFRCDPISEHNRLYWYRQTLGQGPEFLTYFQNEAQLEKSRLLSDRFSAERPKGSFSTLEIQRTEQGDSAMYLCAGSRTGDGSCEQYFGPGTRLTVT.

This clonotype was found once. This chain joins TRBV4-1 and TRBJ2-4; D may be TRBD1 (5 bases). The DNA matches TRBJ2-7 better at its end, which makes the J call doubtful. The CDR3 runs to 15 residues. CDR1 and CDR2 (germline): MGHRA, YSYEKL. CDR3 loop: CASSQEGEQNYEQYF. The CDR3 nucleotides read TGCGCCAGCAGCCAAGAAGGGGAACAGAACTACGAGCAGTACTTC.

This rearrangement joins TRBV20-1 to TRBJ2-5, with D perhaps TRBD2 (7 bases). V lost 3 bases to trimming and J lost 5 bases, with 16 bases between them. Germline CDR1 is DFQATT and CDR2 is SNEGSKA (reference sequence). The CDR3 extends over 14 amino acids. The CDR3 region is CSASRGGAAETQYF. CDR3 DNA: TGCAGTGCTAGCCGAGGGGGGGCGGCGGAGACCCAGTACTTC.

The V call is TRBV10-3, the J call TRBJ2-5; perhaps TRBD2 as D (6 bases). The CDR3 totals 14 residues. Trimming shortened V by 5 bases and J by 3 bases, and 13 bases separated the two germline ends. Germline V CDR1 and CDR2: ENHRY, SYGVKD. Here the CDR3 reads CAISLGRTKETQYF. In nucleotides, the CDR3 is TGTGCCATCAGTTTAGGACGGACTAAAGAGACCCAGTACTTC.

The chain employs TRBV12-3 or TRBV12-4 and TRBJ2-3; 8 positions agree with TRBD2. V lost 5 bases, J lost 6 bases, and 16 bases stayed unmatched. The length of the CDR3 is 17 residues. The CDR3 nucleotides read TGTGCCAGCAGTCCCCGCACGGGACTAGGAGGCCCCGATACGCAGTATTTT. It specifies CASSPRTGLGGPDTQYF.